This TCR beta chain was documented in a study of CD8 T cells in ankylosing spondylitis. Points from the study as a whole: Made up of fewer than ten highly homologous variants, a TCR beta motif appeared characteristic of ankylosing spondylitis blood.

A few counts support this clonotype. What it binds is not known. From the 5' RACE reads, TCRdb called clonotypes with MiXCR, one entry per CDR3 protein. The sample yields about 210,000 distinct CDR3 sequences, about 7.3% seen once. V was trimmed by 0 bases and J by 7 bases, leaving 7 bases between them. Per germline, CDR1 SEHNR and CDR2 FQNEAQ (reference sequence). The CDR3 is made up of 13 amino acids. V is TRBV7-9 and J is TRBJ2-1; D gene ambiguous. Sequencing was performed on blood, either unsorted or a sorted T cell fraction (not recorded which). The clonotype comes from a male donor with ankylosing spondylitis. Written as DNA, the CDR3 is TGTGCCAGCAGCTTAGCCCCCAGTAATGAGCAGTTCTTC. Its protein is CASSLAPSNEQFF.